A single sample is the source of the 28 T cell receptor beta chains below, sequenced in a study of T cells in Graves' hyperthyroidism and ophthalmopathy. Amplified TCR beta CDR3 regions derived from RNA transcripts. Initially, a first-round RT-PCR of the TCR CDR3 employed the HTBI primer set. TCRdb itself ran the multiplex PCR reads through MiXCR, one entry per CDR3 protein. Of roughly 550,000 distinct CDR3 sequences in the sample, around 16% were seen once. Sequencing was done on a sample of blood. These receptors came from a woman in her 30s with Graves' ophthalmopathy.

CDR3 sequence (DNA): TGTGCCAGCAGCGCCCTAGTGGGGCGCCGGGAGACCCAGTACTTC. As protein: CASSALVGRRETQYF. The chain employs TRBV7-9 and TRBJ2-5; a possible D gene is TRBD1 (5 bases). Germline V gives CDR1 SEHNR, CDR2 FQNEAQ (reference sequence). CDR3 length: 15 residues. The germline V and J ends were trimmed by 5 bases and 5 bases, with 18 bases remaining between them.

This clonotype was seen ten or more times. The chain is built from TRBV13 and TRBJ2-1; 11 nucleotides match TRBD2. CDR1 PRHDT and CDR2 FYEKMQ come from the germline V gene (reference sequence). The junction had 7 bases not matched to a gene; V was cut back by 4 bases and J by 8 bases. This CDR3 spans 15 amino acids. As DNA, the CDR3 is TGTGCCAGCAGCTCGACTAGCGGGGATCGGGATGAGCAGTTCTTC. This gives the protein CASSSTSGDRDEQFF.

The chain recombines TRBV20-1 with TRBJ2-2, with D possibly being TRBD2 (6 bases). V lost 3 bases to trimming and J lost 6 bases, with 11 bases between them. This CDR3 spans 13 amino acids. From germline, CDR1 is DFQATT and CDR2 SNEGSKA (reference sequence). The CDR3 loop is CSASIGSSGELFF. The DNA of the CDR3 is TGCAGTGCTAGTATCGGGAGCTCCGGGGAGCTGTTTTTT.

The sample holds a few counts of this clonotype. V is TRBV6-2 or TRBV6-3 and J is TRBJ2-1; weak D call: TRBD2 (5 bases). The CDR3 totals 14 residues. Germline V gene lookup returns CDR1 MNHEY and CDR2 SVGEGT. Trimming stripped 5 bases from V and 5 bases from J, with 13 bases between. CDR3 nucleotides: TGTGCCAGCAGTCACCCCGGGGATAACAATGAGCAGTTCTTC. Translated, it gives CASSHPGDNNEQFF.

This clonotype showed up many times. This chain links TRBV3-1 with TRBJ2-1, with 7 bases fitting TRBD2. V dropped 4 bases and J dropped 0; count of bases not matched to a gene: 6. In germline, CDR1 is LGHDT, CDR2 YNNKEL (reference sequence). CDR3 length: 16 residues. CDR3 protein: CASSPYSSGSYNEQFF. The CDR3 DNA reads as TGTGCCAGCAGCCCTTACTCTAGCGGCTCCTACAATGAGCAGTTCTTC.

The chain combines TRBV28 with TRBJ2-3, with 12 bases matching TRBD2. The CDR3 covers 14 residues. CDR1 and CDR2 (germline): MDHEN, SYDVKM. Trimming took 7 bases from V and 5 from J; bases not matched to a gene: 4. The CDR3 DNA sequence: TGTGCCAGCAAACTAGCGGGAGGCGTAGATACGCAGTATTTT. It is translated as CASKLAGGVDTQYF.

This clonotype appeared many times. CDR3: CASFQGGDTEAFF. The CDR3 DNA reads TGTGCCAGCTTCCAAGGGGGGGACACTGAAGCTTTCTTT. The chain couples TRBV28 to TRBJ1-1, with D maybe TRBD1 (6 bases). Germline V CDR1 and CDR2: MDHEN, SYDVKM. The CDR3 has 13 residues. V lost 8 bases to trimming and J lost 3 bases, with 13 bases between them.

The table lists this clonotype with a few counts. The chain couples TRBV30 to TRBJ2-7, with 7 bases matching TRBD1. Looked up from germline, CDR1 is GTSNPN and CDR2 is SVGIG (reference sequence). The CDR3 is made up of 12 amino acids. V lost 3 bases and J lost 5; bases outside the gene matches: 4. The CDR3 DNA follows: TGTGCCTGGAGCCCGACAGGGAACGAGCAGTACTTC. It encodes CAWSPTGNEQYF. The whole variable domain, remainder taken from reference TRBV30 and TRBJ2-7, is SQTIHQWPATLVQPVGSPLSLECTVEGTSNPNLYWYRQAAGRGLQLLFYSVGIGQISSEVPQNLSASRPQDRQFILSSKKLLLSDSGFYLCAWSPTGNEQYFGPGTRLTVT.

This clonotype came up a few times. The chain is built from TRBV12-3 or TRBV12-4 and TRBJ1-6; TRBD1 aligns across 8 bases. With 7 bases clipped from V and 8 bases from J, the junction kept 10 bases outside the gene matches. This CDR3 is built from 15 residues. CDR3 in DNA: TGTGCCAGCACTCCAGATCAGGGGGCCGATTCACCCCTCCACTTT. This codes for CASTPDQGADSPLHF.

The rearrangement uses TRBV15 and TRBJ1-4, with D unresolved. V was shortened by 0 bases and J by 0 bases, with 8 bases between the two germline ends. Germline CDR1 and CDR2: LNHNV and YYDKDF (reference sequence). The CDR3 contains 16 residues. CDR3 region: CATSRDKIATNEKLFF. The CDR3 DNA follows: TGTGCCACCAGCAGAGATAAAATAGCAACTAATGAAAAACTGTTTTTT.

This clonotype has more than one count but fewer than ten. V usage is TRBV9 and J usage is TRBJ1-4, with 10 bases lining up with TRBD1. After removal of 2 bases from V and 3 bases from J, the junction contained 4 bases not matched to a gene. Germline V gene data show CDR1 as SGDLS and CDR2 as YYNGEE. The CDR3 has 16 residues. The CDR3 DNA sequence: TGTGCCAGCAGCGTGGGACAGGGGTATTCTAATGAAAAACTGTTTTTT. Translated, it gives CASSVGQGYSNEKLFF.

This clonotype was detected only a few times. The V gene is TRBV9, the J gene TRBJ2-2; tentative D call: TRBD1 (6 bases). In germline, CDR1 is SGDLS, CDR2 YYNGEE. The CDR3 consists of 15 residues. V was clipped by 0 bases and J by 4 bases, with 10 bases between them. The DNA for the CDR3 is TGTGCCAGCAGCGTAGGGGGGCCGGGCACCGGGGAGCTGTTTTTT. Amino acid sequence: CASSVGGPGTGELFF.

Of note for this clonotype: This sequence may be a read error, since a much larger clone differs from it by one base. The genes are TRBV10-3 and TRBJ2-1, with D hard to call. CDR3 size: 15 residues. The V gene lost 4 bases and the J gene lost 0 bases, with 10 bases spanning the gap. Germline-derived CDR1 and CDR2 are ENHRY and SYGVKD. In DNA form, the CDR3 reads TGTGCCATCAGTGGGCGGATAAGCTCCTACAATGAGCAGTTCTTC. It specifies CAISGRISSYNEQFF.

In its sample, this clonotype was seen a few times. The V and J genes are TRBV2 and TRBJ1-2; unclear D gene. This CDR3 is 12 amino acids long. Germline CDR1 reads SNHLY; CDR2 reads FYNNEI. V was pared by 5 bases and J by 4 bases, with 8 bases between. The CDR3: CASSSSSYGYTF. For the CDR3, the DNA is TGTGCCAGCAGTTCATCGTCCTATGGCTACACCTTC.

This clonotype showed up just a few times. V usage is TRBV20-1 and J usage is TRBJ2-1; 10 nucleotides match TRBD1. The CDR3 extends over 15 amino acids. Trimming at V came to 6 bases and at J to 6 bases, leaving 11 bases not matched to a gene. CDR1 is DFQATT, CDR2 SNEGSKA, per germline (reference sequence). Here the CDR3 DNA reads TGCAGTGCCCCGTATCGACAGGGGGCCTCCAATGAGCAGTTCTTC. It encodes CSAPYRQGASNEQFF.

The V and J genes are TRBV6-1 and TRBJ2-3; the match to TRBD2 covers 8 bases. The CDR3 is 15 amino acids. After removal of 5 bases from V and 0 bases from J, the junction contained 4 bases not matched to a gene. The germline CDR1 and CDR2 sequences are MNHNS and SASEGT. In DNA, the CDR3 is TGTGCCAGCAGTAGGACTAGCTCAAGCACAGATACGCAGTATTTT. This translates into CASSRTSSSTDTQYF.

The chain recombines TRBV15 with TRBJ2-1, with 9 bases lining up with TRBD2. Trimming at V came to 5 bases and at J to 7 bases, leaving 12 bases not matched to a gene. Germline assignment: CDR1 LNHNV and CDR2 YYDKDF (reference sequence). This CDR3 contains 16 residues. Written as DNA, the CDR3 is TGTGCCACCAGCGGTTTAGCGGGGGAACTGGTGAATGAGCAGTTCTTC. Residues: CATSGLAGELVNEQFF. The full variable domain, completed using reference TRBV15 and TRBJ2-1, is DAMVIQNPRYQVTQFGKPVTLSCSQTLNHNVMYWYQQKSSQAPKLLFHYYDKDFNNEADTPDNFQSRRPNTSFCFLDIRSPGLGDTAMYLCATSGLAGELVNEQFFGPGTRLTVL.

The V and J genes are TRBV7-2 and TRBJ2-3, with 12 bases that match TRBD2. CDR3 size: 15 residues. V gave up 5 bases and J gave up 6 bases; unmatched junction bases: 6. Germline assignment: CDR1 SGHTA and CDR2 FQGNSA. The CDR3: CASSPGTSGFDTQYF. The CDR3 DNA is TGTGCCAGCAGCCCCGGGACTAGCGGGTTCGATACGCAGTATTTT.

This clonotype was observed many times. The genes are TRBV7-2 and TRBJ1-5; weak D call: TRBD1 (5 bases). The V gene's germline CDR1 is SGHTA and CDR2 FQGNSA. The CDR3 spans 14 residues. V was shortened by 2 bases and J by 2 bases, with 7 bases between the two germline ends. The CDR3 DNA reads TGTGCCAGCAGCTTACAGGGAGGCAATCAGCCCCAGCATTTT. Encoded protein: CASSLQGGNQPQHF.

The sample holds a few counts of this clonotype. No conserved phenylalanine or tryptophan is present at the end of the CDR3, so a read error is the likely explanation. The rearrangement joins TRBV5-1 to TRBJ1-6; D gene ambiguous. In germline, CDR1 is SGHRS, CDR2 YFSETQ. The CDR3 extends over 16 amino acids. V lost 3 bases, J lost 0 bases, and 10 bases lay in between. This CDR3 reads CASSYEGSSYNSPLHL. DNA for the CDR3: TGCGCCAGCAGCTACGAGGGTAGCTCCTATAATTCACCCCTCCACCTT.

J is TRBJ2-1 and V is TRBV28; no firm D call. V was clipped by 1 base and J by 0 bases, with 4 bases between them. The CDR3 runs 14 residues. CDR1 is MDHEN, CDR2 SYDVKM, per germline. CDR3 bases: TGTGCCAGCAGTTTATCCCGCTCCTACAATGAGCAGTTCTTC. This codes for CASSLSRSYNEQFF.

V is TRBV28 and J is TRBJ1-6; TRBD1 might be the D (5 bases). Trimming took 10 bases from V and 7 from J, leaving 17 bases between them. Germline lookup yields CDR1 MDHEN and CDR2 SYDVKM. The CDR3 has 14 residues. CDR3 coding DNA: TGTGCCACCGGGGTAGGGGCCCCCAATTCACCCCTCCACTTT. Translated: CATGVGAPNSPLHF.

This clonotype was detected ten times or more. The junction does not match germline at one end; this may be a read error. This chain uses TRBV5-1 with TRBJ2-3; D unclear. The CDR3 covers 13 residues. CDR1 and CDR2 from the germline V gene are SGHRS and YFSETQ. Here the CDR3 DNA reads TGTGCCAGCAGTTTAGGTAGCACAGATACGCAGTATTTT. Its translation is CASSLGSTDTQYF.

This clonotype was seen a few times. The chain joins TRBV20-1 to TRBJ2-6; D unresolved. The CDR3 is 15 amino acids. The ends were cut back, 0 bases at V and 0 bases at J, with 6 bases in the middle. The germline V gene has CDR1 DFQATT and CDR2 SNEGSKA (reference sequence). The CDR3 protein is CSARELYSGANVLTF. CDR3 DNA: TGCAGTGCTAGAGAACTCTACTCTGGGGCCAACGTCCTGACTTTC.

The chain combines TRBV18 with TRBJ1-1; TRBD1 might be the D (6 bases). CDR1 is KGHSH and CDR2 is LQKENI in the germline V gene. Trimming pared 4 bases from V and 3 bases from J, leaving 15 bases between. This CDR3 is 15 amino acids long. CDR3 amino acids: CASSLWGALDTEAFF. Here the CDR3 DNA reads TGTGCCAGCTCACTTTGGGGGGCTCTAGACACTGAAGCTTTCTTT.

This clonotype was picked up a small number of times. J is TRBJ2-3 and V is TRBV20-1, with 8 bases matching TRBD2. V trimming: 6 bases; J trimming: 6 bases; junction bases outside the gene matches: 11. The CDR3 has 14 amino acids. Germline lookup yields CDR1 DFQATT and CDR2 SNEGSKA (reference sequence). CDR3: CSATDIAGMDTQYF. In DNA, the CDR3 is TGCAGTGCGACGGATATAGCGGGAATGGATACGCAGTATTTT.

The V call is TRBV10-3, the J call TRBJ1-1; 7 bases agree with TRBD1. Germline trimming cut 3 bases from V and 6 bases from J; bases unmatched to any gene: 7. Germline loops: CDR1 ENHRY, CDR2 SYGVKD. The CDR3 is made up of 14 amino acids. CDR3 amino acids: CAISEGGQVPEAFF. CDR3 nucleotides: TGTGCCATCAGTGAAGGGGGCCAGGTTCCTGAAGCTTTCTTT.

This clonotype was detected many times. This chain joins TRBV30 and TRBJ1-3, with no clear D. Germline CDR1 GTSNPN, CDR2 SVGIG (reference sequence). Trimming cost V 0 bases and J 4 bases, with 10 bases left between them. The CDR3 is 14 amino acids. The CDR3 spells CAWSVPGGGNTIYF. The CDR3 DNA reads as TGTGCCTGGAGTGTTCCGGGCGGGGGAAACACCATATATTTT.